These 17 T cell receptor beta chains were sequenced from one sample in a study of blood T cells in healthy people across ages. PCR was performed a second time for about 7 to 12 cycles using a sample-barcoded 5' primer and a J-beta primer mix. MiXCR, run by TCRdb on the 5' RACE reads, gives a single entry per CDR3 protein. The sample includes approximately 1,000,000 distinct CDR3 sequences, around two fifths seen only once; the top ten take about an eighth. Source material: blood. These receptors originate from a man younger than 35 in good health.

CDR3 sequence (DNA): TGTGCCAGCAGTTTTGGGCCGTTAGCTAACTATGGCTACACCTTC. Its translation: CASSFGPLANYGYTF. The rearrangement joins TRBV12-3 or TRBV12-4 to TRBJ1-2; D gene ambiguous. V lost 3 bases and J lost 0, with 11 bases in between. The CDR3 loop spans 15 amino acids.

For this clonotype: A much bigger clone sits one base away, suggesting this may be a read error. This chain uses TRBV29-1 with TRBJ2-7; 13 bases match TRBD2. J gave up 7 bases and V 5 bases, and 8 bases lay outside the gene matches. The CDR3 spans 14 residues. Germline V gene lookup returns CDR1 SQVTM and CDR2 ANQGSEA. The CDR3 here is CSVNGLAGDNEQYF. In DNA form, the CDR3 reads TGCAGCGTTAACGGACTAGCGGGGGACAATGAGCAGTACTTC.

The chain recombines TRBV5-1 with TRBJ2-3, with 8 bases lining up with TRBD1. Germline V CDR1 and CDR2: SGHRS, YFSETQ. This CDR3 has 14 amino acids. J gave up 5 bases and V 0 bases, and 2 bases lay outside the gene matches. CDR3 DNA sequence: TGCGCCAGCAGCTTGGCGGACAGGGAAGATACGCAGTATTTT. Translating gives CASSLADREDTQYF.

The gene calls are TRBV5-1 and TRBJ2-4; perhaps TRBD1 as D (6 bases). The CDR3 runs to 11 residues. Trimming stripped 7 bases from V and 13 bases from J, with 15 bases between. Germline V gene data show CDR1 as SGHRS and CDR2 as YFSETQ. CDR3 nucleotides: TGCGCCAGCTTGGACAGTAAGGAGCAGTACTTC. Translating it yields CASLDSKEQYF.

This chain uses TRBV5-1 with TRBJ2-2; TRBD2 is a possible D gene (5 bases). The CDR3 loop spans 14 amino acids. Germline lookup yields CDR1 SGHRS and CDR2 YFSETQ. The V end lost 2 bases, the J end lost 7 bases, and 12 bases lay between the germline ends. CDR3: CASSFAGNGGELFF. CDR3 nucleotides: TGCGCCAGCAGCTTTGCGGGCAATGGCGGGGAGCTGTTTTTT.

This chain joins TRBV20-1 and TRBJ1-1; D ambiguous. The germline CDR1 and CDR2 sequences are DFQATT and SNEGSKA (reference sequence). Between the trimmed V and J ends, which lost 3 bases and 0 bases, there was a span of 8 bases. CDR3 size: 13 residues. The CDR3 protein is CSASRELNTEAFF. CDR3 DNA sequence: TGCAGTGCTAGCCGCGAATTGAACACTGAAGCTTTCTTT.

V is TRBV6-6 and J is TRBJ1-5; the match to TRBD1 covers 10 bases. V lost 6 bases to trimming and J lost 7 bases; unmatched junction nucleotides: 9. The length of the CDR3 is 15 residues. Germline values: CDR1 MNHNY, CDR2 SVGAGI (reference sequence). CDR3 nucleotides: TGTGCCAGCAGCCTATTTGGACAGGGGGGACAGCCCCAGCATTTT. It yields the protein CASSLFGQGGQPQHF.

This clonotype showed up just a few times. The rearrangement links TRBV6-2 or TRBV6-3 to TRBJ1-1, with TRBD1 matching over 9 bases. The trim removed 5 bases at V and 1 base at J, leaving 11 bases unmatched. The CDR3 contains 17 residues. Germline CDR1 is MNHEY and CDR2 is SVGEGT. CDR3 bases: TGTGCCAGCAGTCCGATGGACAGGGGATGGAGGAACACTGAAGCTTTCTTT. Translating gives CASSPMDRGWRNTEAFF.

The chain recombines TRBV6-5 with TRBJ2-1; 8 positions agree with TRBD2. Near its end, the DNA agrees better with TRBJ2-7, so the J call may be wrong. CDR3 length: 14 amino acids. CDR1 and CDR2 from the germline V gene are MNHEY and SVGAGI. CDR3 protein: CASSSGGAYNEQYF. CDR3 in DNA: TGTGCCAGCAGTAGCGGGGGAGCCTACAATGAGCAGTACTTC.

This clonotype was seen a handful of times. V is TRBV4-3 and J is TRBJ1-2, with no clear D. Germline CDR1 LGHNA, CDR2 YSLEER. Deletions cut 0 bases from V and 0 bases from J, with 8 bases between. This CDR3 contains 15 residues. The CDR3 here is CASSQDRLANYGYTF. The CDR3 bases are TGCGCCAGCAGCCAAGATCGTTTGGCTAACTATGGCTACACCTTC.

CDR3 sequence reads: CASSYSPFGGGIEQFF. The DNA for the CDR3 is TGTGCCAGCAGTTACTCCCCCTTCGGGGGGGGAATCGAGCAGTTCTTC. The rearrangement links TRBV6-2 or TRBV6-3 to TRBJ2-1, with 8 bases matching TRBD2. CDR1 is MNHEY, CDR2 SVGEGT, per germline. CDR3 length: 16 amino acids. Trimming took 0 bases from V and 10 from J; bases not matched to a gene: 11.

This clonotype was observed a few times. The V and J genes are TRBV2 and TRBJ2-5; 7 bases are shared with TRBD1. The V gene end was trimmed by 7 bases and the J gene end by 5 bases; junction bases not matched to a gene: 10. The CDR3 consists of 14 residues. Germline V gene sequence: CDR1 SNHLY, CDR2 FYNNEI. CDR3 amino acids: CASILPQGKETQYF. CDR3 DNA: TGTGCCAGCATCTTACCACAGGGGAAGGAGACCCAGTACTTC. Drawing the rest from reference TRBV2 and TRBJ2-5, the complete variable domain is EPEVTQTPSHQVTQMGQEVILRCVPISNHLYFYWYRQILGQKVEFLVSFYNNEISEKSEIFDDQFSVERPDGSNFTLKIRSTKLEDSAMYFCASILPQGKETQYFGPGTRLLVL.

This clonotype was seen ten or more times. The chain recombines TRBV4-3 with TRBJ2-3; tentatively, D is TRBD1 or TRBD2 (5 bases each). This CDR3 is 17 amino acids long. The germline CDR1 and CDR2 sequences are LGHNA and YSLEER. V lost 0 bases and J 3 bases, leaving 16 bases between the germline ends. The CDR3 nucleotides are TGCGCCAGCAGCCAAGATGGGGGATTTCAGGTAACAGATACGCAGTATTTT. This sequence encodes CASSQDGGFQVTDTQYF.

This clonotype has more than one count but fewer than ten. CDR3 sequence (DNA): TGCGCCAGCAGCCCCATGAGGGGGCTGGACAATCAGCCCCAGCATTTT. Amino acids: CASSPMRGLDNQPQHF. The V call is TRBV4-1, the J call TRBJ1-5, with 7 bases fitting TRBD1. With V trimmed by 4 bases and J by 3 bases, 9 bases remained unmatched. CDR1 and CDR2 (germline): MGHRA, YSYEKL. This CDR3 is 16 amino acids long.

A note on this clonotype: One end of the junction is discordant with germline, which a read error may explain. This chain joins TRBV27 and TRBJ1-2; a possible D gene is TRBD1 (6 bases). Germline loops: CDR1 MNHEY, CDR2 SMNVEV (reference sequence). The CDR3 has 14 amino acids. The CDR3 DNA reads TGTGCCAGCAGTTTACAGGGGCCGGACTATGGCCACACCTTC. Amino acids: CASSLQGPDYGHTF.

The J gene is TRBJ2-1, the V gene TRBV9, with D possibly matching TRBD2 (7 bases). Germline CDR1 is SGDLS and CDR2 is YYNGEE. V was shortened by 1 base and J by 9 bases, with 17 bases between the two germline ends. This CDR3 has 15 residues. This chain's CDR3 is CASSVMRGGRGEQFF. DNA of the CDR3: TGTGCCAGCAGCGTAATGAGGGGGGGGCGAGGTGAGCAGTTCTTC.

This clonotype was counted many times. This sequence joins TRBV7-6 and TRBJ2-1; 10 bases are shared with TRBD1. The V and J ends lost 5 bases and 6 bases, in that order; junction bases with no gene match: 4. The CDR3 sequence is 14 residues long. CDR1 is SGHVS and CDR2 is FNYEAQ in the germline V gene. CDR3 sequence: CASSPGTGANEQFF. The CDR3 DNA sequence: TGTGCCAGCAGCCCCGGGACAGGGGCCAATGAGCAGTTCTTC.